The following is a TCR beta chain sequence with its context. The entry originates in a study of blood T cell repertoires in COVID-19. The assay was immunoSEQ multiplex PCR, and TCRdb's table has in-frame clones only and misses some. The data hold around 200,000 clones, with around nine tenths observed a single time. From germline, CDR1 is SGHVS and CDR2 FQNEAQ. This CDR3 is built from 15 residues. The V and J ends lost 6 bases and 6 bases respectively, with 21 bases between them. V is TRBV7-8 and J is TRBJ2-7; D is unclear. The clonotype originates from a man aged 18 to 29 with active or convalescent COVID-19. Source material: peripheral blood. In DNA, the CDR3 is TGTGCCAGCAGTGAGCAAATGGGCAGGTCGGTCGAGCAGTACTTC. Translated: CASSEQMGRSVEQYF.